These 16 T cell receptor beta chains were sequenced from one sample in a study of PD-1 blockade in classical Hodgkin lymphoma. Sequenced by immunoSEQ multiplex PCR; TCRdb stores in-frame clones only, minus some. This repertoire shows 30,000 to 40,000 clones, roughly four fifths found once; its top ten account for approximately 29%. Brentuximab vedotin exposure varied among the patients, all of whom had relapsed after autologous stem cell transplantation. Sample: peripheral blood mononuclear cells (PBMCs), taken at baseline. The receptors here all came from a human donor with classical Hodgkin lymphoma.

The J gene is TRBJ2-7, the V gene TRBV6-6; D uncertain. CDR1 MNHNY and CDR2 SVGAGI come from the germline V gene (reference sequence). The CDR3 is made up of 11 amino acids. V was trimmed by 6 bases and J by 2 bases, leaving 5 bases between them. CDR3: CASRGTYEQYF. The CDR3 region has the DNA TGTGCCAGCAGAGGCACCTACGAGCAGTACTTC.

CDR3 DNA sequence: TGTGCCAGCACCTTCCTCTACGAGCAGTACTTC. Translating it yields CASTFLYEQYF. The rearrangement links TRBV2 to TRBJ2-7; no firm D call. This CDR3 has 11 amino acids. CDR1 and CDR2 from the germline V gene are SNHLY and FYNNEI. Trimming took off 7 bases at V and 3 bases at J, with 7 bases between the two ends.

This clone appeared a single time. CDR3 region: CASNWDGYPEAFF. The CDR3 DNA reads TGTGCCAGCAACTGGGACGGATACCCCGAAGCTTTCTTT. This rearrangement joins TRBV7-2 to TRBJ1-1; weak D call: TRBD1 (5 bases). V was clipped by 7 bases and J by 8 bases, with 17 bases between them. This CDR3 contains 13 residues. CDR1 is SGHTA and CDR2 is FQGNSA in the germline V gene.

The V gene is TRBV9, the J gene TRBJ1-3; 7 nucleotides align to TRBD1. Germline V gives CDR1 SGDLS, CDR2 YYNGEE. This CDR3 comprises 15 residues. V shed 4 bases, J shed 2 bases, and the junction held 6 bases outside the gene matches. The chain's CDR3 is CASSLTGLTGNTIYF. The CDR3 bases are TGTGCCAGCAGCTTGACAGGGTTGACTGGAAACACCATATATTTT. Full variable domain (rest looked up from reference TRBV9 and TRBJ1-3): DSGVTQTPKHLITATGQRVTLRCSPRSGDLSVYWYQQSLDQGLQFLIQYYNGEERAKGNILERFSAQQFPDLHSELNLSSLELGDSALYFCASSLTGLTGNTIYFGEGSWLTVV.

The J gene is TRBJ2-3, the V gene TRBV7-3, with a weak D call TRBD2 (6 bases). The CDR3 runs 16 residues. Germline V gene sequence: CDR1 SGHTA, CDR2 FQGTGA. V was pared by 6 bases and J by 2 bases, with 18 bases between. The CDR3 here is CASSPDGAGTTDTQYF. CDR3 in DNA: TGTGCCAGCAGTCCCGACGGGGCGGGGACCACAGATACGCAGTATTTT.

The chain links TRBV15 to TRBJ1-2; D may be TRBD1 (6 bases). The length of the CDR3 is 16 residues. CDR1 is LNHNV, CDR2 YYDKDF, per germline (reference sequence). Deletions cut 0 bases from V and 2 bases from J, with 13 bases between. The CDR3: CATSRDVGGSNYGYTF. As DNA, the CDR3 is TGTGCCACCAGCAGAGATGTAGGGGGATCAAACTATGGCTACACCTTC. The whole variable domain, remainder taken from reference TRBV15 and TRBJ1-2, is DAMVIQNPRYQVTQFGKPVTLSCSQTLNHNVMYWYQQKSSQAPKLLFHYYDKDFNNEADTPDNFQSRRPNTSFCFLDIRSPGLGDTAMYLCATSRDVGGSNYGYTFGSGTRLTVV.

This sequence joins TRBV5-1 and TRBJ1-6, with TRBD1 matching over 9 bases. This CDR3 comprises 15 residues. Germline V gene sequence: CDR1 SGHRS, CDR2 YFSETQ. The junction had 4 bases not matched to a gene; V was cut back by 2 bases and J by 7 bases. CDR3 amino acids: CASSLQGAANSPLHF. The CDR3 nucleotides are TGCGCCAGCAGCTTACAGGGGGCAGCCAATTCACCCCTCCACTTT.

V and J are TRBV2 and TRBJ1-4, with no clear D. Trimming removed 6 bases from V and 0 bases from J, with 8 bases in between. Germline V gene sequence: CDR1 SNHLY, CDR2 FYNNEI. The CDR3 sequence is 14 residues long. The CDR3 spells CASRTFATNEKLFF. The CDR3 DNA follows: TGTGCCAGCAGGACCTTTGCAACTAATGAAAAACTGTTTTTT.

The CDR3 region is CSTEFRGQGGNTIYF. The CDR3 DNA reads as TGCAGCACTGAATTTCGAGGACAGGGGGGAAACACCATATATTTT. This chain uses TRBV29-1 with TRBJ1-3; 9 nucleotides line up with TRBD1. V lost 8 bases to trimming and J lost 4 bases; unmatched junction nucleotides: 12. This CDR3 is built from 15 residues. CDR1 is SQVTM, CDR2 ANQGSEA, per germline. Supplemented by reference TRBV29-1 and TRBJ1-3, the full variable domain reads SAVISQKPSRDICQRGTSLTIQCQVDSQVTMMFWYRQQPGQSLTLIATANQGSEATYESGFVIDKFPISRPNLTFSTLTVSNMSPEDSSIYLCSTEFRGQGGNTIYFGEGSWLTVV.

The chain couples TRBV7-2 to TRBJ1-1; D remains unclear. The CDR3 covers 16 residues. Germline lookup yields CDR1 SGHTA and CDR2 FQGNSA. V lost 1 base and J lost 0, with 12 bases in between. The CDR3 DNA reads as TGTGCCAGCAGCTTAGATGGGGATGTCGTGAACACTGAAGCTTTCTTT. Translated, it gives CASSLDGDVVNTEAFF.

The chain couples TRBV6-1 to TRBJ2-7; D gene unclear. Trimming shortened V by 4 bases and J by 7 bases, and 8 bases separated the two germline ends. CDR3 size: 11 residues. Germline loops: CDR1 MNHNS, CDR2 SASEGT. The CDR3 sequence is CASSALTEQYF. CDR3 bases: TGTGCCAGCAGTGCTTTGACTGAGCAGTACTTC.

The V gene is TRBV27, the J gene TRBJ2-2; D may be TRBD1 or TRBD2 (5 bases each). The V end was cut by 4 bases, the J end by 2 bases, with 14 bases between. Germline V CDR1 and CDR2: MNHEY, SMNVEV (reference sequence). The CDR3 is made up of 16 amino acids. The CDR3 DNA reads as TGTGCCAGCAGTTCGGGACGGTTTCTTAACACCGGGGAGCTGTTTTTT. It translates to CASSSGRFLNTGELFF.

This clone has just one count. The V gene is TRBV7-2, the J gene TRBJ2-2; 11 positions match TRBD2. The V and J ends lost 1 base and 2 bases, in that order; junction bases with no gene match: 6. The CDR3 sequence is 18 residues long. Germline CDR1 and CDR2: SGHTA and FQGNSA. The CDR3 coding sequence is TGTGCCAGCAGCTTAGAGGCTAGCGGGGGGTTAAACACCGGGGAGCTGTTTTTT. The encoded protein is CASSLEASGGLNTGELFF.

The chain employs TRBV19 and TRBJ1-2, with 8 positions matching TRBD1. The CDR3 runs to 15 residues. The V gene's germline CDR1 is LNHDA and CDR2 SQIVND (reference sequence). The V gene end was trimmed by 6 bases and the J gene end by 3 bases; junction bases not matched to a gene: 9. The CDR3 nucleotides are TGTGCCAGTAGAGAAGGACAGGGACACTACTATGGCTACACCTTC. It is translated as CASREGQGHYYGYTF.

The chain uses TRBV7-2 and TRBJ2-7; a weak D match, TRBD1 (5 bases). V lost 6 bases and J lost 4, with 19 bases in between. This CDR3 is built from 15 residues. Germline V lookup: CDR1 SGHTA, CDR2 FQGNSA. CDR3 sequence (DNA): TGTGCCAGCAGTCAAGCTCCACTGCAGGGATACGAGCAGTACTTC. It encodes CASSQAPLQGYEQYF.

V usage is TRBV28 and J usage is TRBJ1-2; D is uncertain. The CDR3 extends over 14 amino acids. V was shortened by 3 bases and J by 10 bases, with 18 bases between the two germline ends. Germline CDR1 is MDHEN and CDR2 is SYDVKM. The chain's CDR3 is CASSLTISPLIYTF. The CDR3 DNA sequence: TGTGCCAGCAGTTTGACGATTTCCCCACTCATCTACACCTTC.